A single sample is the source of the 10 T cell receptor beta chains below, sequenced in a study of T cells in localized non-small cell lung cancer. The table came from immunoSEQ multiplex PCR; TCRdb's copy has only in-frame clones and leaves some out. The data contain tens of thousands of clones, more than 65% of them seen just once; the ten biggest clones take up about 18%. The sequencing here drew on peripheral blood, taken before any cancer treatment. These receptors were taken from a male donor older than 55 with stage III squamous cell lung carcinoma.

Only one count was recorded for this clone. The gene calls are TRBV18 and TRBJ1-4; D gene uncertain. Looked up from germline, CDR1 is KGHSH and CDR2 is LQKENI. This CDR3 spans 15 amino acids. V was shortened by 0 bases and J by 3 bases, with 8 bases between the two germline ends. The CDR3 DNA reads TGTGCCAGCTCACCACCTGGGTTAGCTAATGAAAAACTGTTTTTT. Protein product: CASSPPGLANEKLFF.

V and J are TRBV6-1 and TRBJ1-3; 7 bases match TRBD1. This CDR3 has 15 residues. Germline CDR1 is MNHNS and CDR2 is SASEGT. The J segment lost 4 bases and the V segment lost 3 bases, leaving 6 bases of the junction unmatched. The CDR3 DNA reads TGTGCCAGCAGTGATCAGGCAGGGGGAGGAAACACCATATATTTT. Translating it yields CASSDQAGGGNTIYF.

This clone appeared a single time. CDR3 residues: CASSEFQGGNEQFF. CDR3 bases: TGTGCCAGCAGTGAGTTTCAGGGAGGGAATGAGCAGTTCTTC. The rearrangement joins TRBV2 to TRBJ2-1, with 7 nucleotides matching TRBD2. The CDR3 has 14 amino acids. Unmatched junction bases numbered 6, after V lost 3 bases and J lost 7 bases. CDR1 SNHLY and CDR2 FYNNEI come from the germline V gene.

This chain joins TRBV10-3 and TRBJ1-1, with D unclear. The germline V gene encodes CDR1 ENHRY and CDR2 SYGVKD. This CDR3 is 14 amino acids long. Trimming stripped 2 bases from V and 4 bases from J, with 11 bases between. The CDR3 DNA sequence: TGTGCCATCAGTGAGATTTTAGGGTCCACTGAAGCTTTCTTT. Its protein product is CAISEILGSTEAFF.

The chain is built from TRBV27 and TRBJ2-2; the match to TRBD1 covers 10 bases. This CDR3 spans 15 amino acids. Unmatched junction bases numbered 6, after V lost 7 bases and J lost 4 bases. CDR1 is MNHEY and CDR2 is SMNVEV in the germline V gene (reference sequence). The CDR3 sequence is CASTSRDRGTGELFF. DNA for the CDR3: TGTGCCAGCACCTCGAGGGACAGGGGCACCGGGGAGCTGTTTTTT.

The chain uses TRBV7-2 and TRBJ2-5; maybe TRBD1 (5 bases). This CDR3 spans 13 amino acids. Looked up from germline, CDR1 is SGHTA and CDR2 is FQGNSA. V shed 4 bases and J shed 3 bases, with 9 bases lying between them. The CDR3 is CASSSTVKETQYF. Here the CDR3 DNA reads TGTGCCAGCAGCTCGACAGTGAAAGAGACCCAGTACTTC.

This chain joins TRBV19 and TRBJ2-4; 7 nucleotides align to TRBD1. The CDR3 sequence is 15 residues long. Trimming took 6 bases from V and 8 from J; bases not matched to a gene: 13. Germline V gene sequence: CDR1 LNHDA, CDR2 SQIVND (reference sequence). The CDR3 coding sequence is TGTGCCAGTAGCCCTACGCAGGGGGTTTGGGACATTCAGTACTTC. Its translation: CASSPTQGVWDIQYF.

V usage is TRBV2 and J usage is TRBJ2-1; 13 bases match TRBD2. The trim removed 4 bases at V and 6 bases at J, leaving 3 bases unmatched. This CDR3 is built from 15 residues. Germline CDR1 and CDR2: SNHLY and FYNNEI. CDR3 residues: CASSARTSGGNEQFF. The CDR3 bases are TGTGCCAGCAGTGCTAGGACTAGCGGGGGCAATGAGCAGTTCTTC.

This clone was counted a few times. The chain recombines TRBV15 with TRBJ2-2; D unresolved. Trimming stripped 3 bases from V and 6 bases from J, with 11 bases between. The CDR3 is made up of 14 amino acids. Germline CDR1 LNHNV, CDR2 YYDKDF (reference sequence). DNA for the CDR3: TGTGCCACCAGCAGGGCCGGTGACGCCGGGGAGCTGTTTTTT. Translated: CATSRAGDAGELFF.

This clone was counted a few times. The gene calls are TRBV29-1 and TRBJ2-5; 15 nucleotides match TRBD2. The V segment lost 3 bases and the J segment 5 bases; nucleotides outside the gene matches: 16. Germline V gives CDR1 SQVTM, CDR2 ANQGSEA. The CDR3 sequence is 19 residues long. The CDR3, as DNA: TGCAGCGTTGATAACCCGGGACTAGCGGGAGGCCCCGAGTGGGAGACCCAGTACTTC. Amino acids: CSVDNPGLAGGPEWETQYF.